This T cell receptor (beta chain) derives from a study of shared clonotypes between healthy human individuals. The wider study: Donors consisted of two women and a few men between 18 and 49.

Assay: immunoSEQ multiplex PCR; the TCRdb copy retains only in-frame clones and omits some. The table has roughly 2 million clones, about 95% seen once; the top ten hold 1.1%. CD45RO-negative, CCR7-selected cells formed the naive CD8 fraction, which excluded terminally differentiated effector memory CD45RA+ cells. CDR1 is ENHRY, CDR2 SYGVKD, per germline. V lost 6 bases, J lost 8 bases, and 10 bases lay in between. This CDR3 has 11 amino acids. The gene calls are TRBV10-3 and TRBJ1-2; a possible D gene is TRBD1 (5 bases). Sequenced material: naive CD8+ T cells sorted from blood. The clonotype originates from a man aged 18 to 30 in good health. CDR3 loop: CAISTGGGYTF. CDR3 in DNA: TGTGCCATCAGCACAGGTGGCGGCTACACCTTC.